This TCR beta chain came from a study of response to subunit inactivated influenza vaccine. Regarding the study as a whole: The authors offered the suggestion that each seasonal influenza vaccination recruits few new T cells.

Concerning this clonotype: The antigen is unknown.

V shed 8 bases and J shed 0 bases, with 9 bases lying between them. Germline-derived CDR1 and CDR2 are MDHEN and SYDVKM. The CDR3 totals 13 residues. MiXCR, applied by TCRdb to the RT-PCR reads, yields one record per CDR3 protein. The sample records roughly 760,000 distinct CDR3 sequences, 21% being singletons. The chain joins TRBV28 to TRBJ2-3, with D unclear. Specimen: PBMCs from blood, collected less than 6 days after vaccination. This receptor was obtained from a man in his fifties who received an inactivated influenza vaccine. The CDR3, as DNA: TGTGCCAGCGACTCTAGGAGCACAGATACGCAGTATTTT. Residues: CASDSRSTDTQYF.